The rows below give T cell receptor beta chains drawn from one sample of a study of post-analysis software for immune sequencing data. TCRdb ran MiXCR on the PCR reads and lists one entry per CDR3 protein. This table has about 200,000 distinct CDR3 sequences, about 30% appearing once. Sequenced sample: blood. Receptor source: a girl between 2 and 17 years old with multiple sclerosis. Both conserved end residues are part of each CDR3. Fields, in order: D gene, V gene, J gene, clone size, CDR3 DNA, CDR3 protein. A D gene is named only where the DNA matches it firmly. The size of a clone is reported for some rows only, either as once, few or many, or as a class for expanded clones.

>-|TRBV5-1|TRBJ1-5|few
TGCGCCAGCAGCTCAGGGCAGGGGAGCAATCAGCCCCAGCATTTT
CASSSGQGSNQPQHF
>-|TRBV27|TRBJ1-1|-
TGTGCCAGCAGTCCCGCCGGCGTGAACACTGAAGCTTTCTTT
CASSPAGVNTEAFF
>TRBD2|TRBV2|TRBJ2-1|-
TGTGACAGCAGTTCGGGGACTAGCGGGACTGATGAGCAGTTCTTC
CDSSSGTSGTDEQFF
>TRBD1|TRBV12-3/TRBV12-4|TRBJ2-4|many
TGTGCCAGCAGTGGACAGGGGGGGACCCTAGCCATTCAGTACTTC
CASSGQGGTLAIQYF
>-|TRBV4-1|TRBJ1-5|many
TGCGCCAGCAGCCAAGAGGCCTCCCGTGATCAGCCCCAGCATTTT
CASSQEASRDQPQHF
>TRBD2|TRBV6-6|TRBJ2-7|few
TGTGCCAGCAGTTACTCCCTAGCGGAGATGTTTTACGAGCAGTACTTC
CASSYSLAEMFYEQYF
>-|TRBV5-1|TRBJ2-5|-
TGCGCCAGCAGCTGGGGGGTCCTGGAAGAGACCCAGTACTTC
CASSWGVLEETQYF
>TRBD1|TRBV12-3/TRBV12-4|TRBJ1-2|-
TGTGCCAGCACTAACAGGGGGCGCGGCTACACCTTC
CASTNRGRGYTF
>-|TRBV7-9|TRBJ2-1|-
TGTGCCAGCAGCTTAATCCGGGGGCCCAAGTACAATGAGCAGTTCTTC
CASSLIRGPKYNEQFF
>TRBD2|TRBV5-1|TRBJ2-3|many
TGCGCCAGCAGCTTGGAGGGGAGGGCCGGTGATACGCAGTATTTT
CASSLEGRAGDTQYF
>-|TRBV6-1|TRBJ1-2|few
TGTGCCAGCAGTGACCAGGACAGATCGAACTATGGCTACACCTTC
CASSDQDRSNYGYTF
>TRBD1|TRBV9|TRBJ2-7|few
TGTGCCAGCAGCGTAGAGGCGGGACAGGGCCACGAGCAGTACTTC
CASSVEAGQGHEQYF
>-|TRBV4-1|TRBJ2-7|-
TGCGCCAGCAGCCAAGTGGCAGGGCCCTCAGTGGCCTACAATGAGCAGTACTTC
CASSQVAGPSVAYNEQYF
>-|TRBV6-6|TRBJ2-3|-
TGTGCCAGCAGTTACGGGGGAATGGGGGTATCAGATACGCAGTATTTT
CASSYGGMGVSDTQYF
>-|TRBV6-2/TRBV6-3|TRBJ2-3|-
TGTGCCAGCACCTGGACACCTAGCACAGATACGCAGTATTTT
CASTWTPSTDTQYF
>-|TRBV5-8|TRBJ1-4|few
TGTACCAGCAGCTTGGGGGGATTTGAAAAACTGTTTTTT
CTSSLGGFEKLFF
>TRBD1|TRBV4-1|TRBJ1-6|-
TGCGCCAGCAGCCAAGAGGGACAGTTGAGCTCCTATAATTCACCCCTCCACTTT
CASSQEGQLSSYNSPLHF
>TRBD2|TRBV7-2|TRBJ2-3|-
TGTGCCAGCAGCTTTAATAGCGGGGGGGCCGGAGATACGCAGTATTTT
CASSFNSGGAGDTQYF
>TRBD2|TRBV5-1|TRBJ2-1|many
TGCGCCAGCAGCCATACACTAGCGGGGGGGTACAATGAGCAGTTCTTC
CASSHTLAGGYNEQFF
>-|TRBV7-9|TRBJ2-1|many
TGTGCCAGCAGCTTAGGCTCATACAATGAGCAGTTCTTC
CASSLGSYNEQFF
>-|TRBV2|TRBJ2-5|-
TGTGCCAGCGGTGAAAACAGGGATATGGGGCAGTACTTC
CASGENRDMGQYF
>TRBD2|TRBV20-1|TRBJ2-3|-
TGCAGTGCTAGAGGAGCGGGGGTTAGCACAGATACGCAGTATTTT
CSARGAGVSTDTQYF
>-|TRBV2|TRBJ1-5|many
TGTGCCAGCAGTGATAGCAATCAGCCCCAGCATTTT
CASSDSNQPQHF
>-|TRBV20-1|TRBJ1-3|-
TGCAGTGCTAGGGTCGGGGGTTACTCTGGAAACACCATATATTTT
CSARVGGYSGNTIYF
>-|TRBV5-1|TRBJ1-1|many
TGCGCCAGCAGCCTCGGCCCGGGGAACACTGAAGCTTTCTTT
CASSLGPGNTEAFF
>TRBD2|TRBV4-2|TRBJ2-1|many
TGTGCCAGCAGCCAAGCAACAGGGACTAGCGGGAACAATGAGCAGTTCTTC
CASSQATGTSGNNEQFF
>TRBD2|TRBV5-5|TRBJ2-5|many
TGTGCCAGCGGCCAGGGAGGGCTAGTAGAGACCCAGTACTTC
CASGQGGLVETQYF
>-|TRBV5-1|TRBJ2-1|-
TGCGCCAGCATTGGGGGTTGTAATGAGCAGTTCTTC
CASIGGCNEQFF
>TRBD2|TRBV20-1|TRBJ2-2|few
TGCAGTGCTGCCCCCGGGACTAGCGGGGCCAACACCGGGGAGCTGTTTTTT
CSAAPGTSGANTGELFF
>-|TRBV29-1|TRBJ2-2|-
TGCAGCGTTGGGCAGGGGCAAACCGGGGAGCTGTTTTTT
CSVGQGQTGELFF
>-|TRBV28|TRBJ2-7|few
TGTGCCAGCGGCTTCGCAGGCTCCTACGAGCAGTACTTC
CASGFAGSYEQYF
>-|TRBV25-1|TRBJ2-7|many
TGTGCCAGCAGTGGCACGGGCCCGACCTACGAGCAGTACTTC
CASSGTGPTYEQYF
>TRBD1|TRBV7-9|TRBJ2-3|-
TGTGCCAGCAGCTTAGTGGCAGGGGGAATCACAGATACGCAGTATTTT
CASSLVAGGITDTQYF
>-|TRBV12-3/TRBV12-4|TRBJ2-3|many
TGTGCCAGCAGTTCCGGGCTTTCCCTAGAGTATTTT
CASSSGLSLEYF
>TRBD2|TRBV7-2|TRBJ2-2|-
TGTGCCAGCAGCGTGACTAGCGGGAGGGCCAACGGGGAGCGGTTTTTT
CASSVTSGRANGERFF
>TRBD1|TRBV27|TRBJ2-5|-
TGTGCCAGCAGTCCCACGATCCCCACCAGGGGGCGCAGGGAGACCCAGTACTTC
CASSPTIPTRGRRETQYF
>TRBD1|TRBV29-1|TRBJ2-1|-
TGCAGCGTGCTGCCAGGGGGCTCCTACAATGAGCAGTTCTTC
CSVLPGGSYNEQFF
>-|TRBV7-2|TRBJ1-1|many
TGTGCCAGCAGCCTCCGGATGAACACTGAAGCTTTCTTT
CASSLRMNTEAFF
>TRBD2|TRBV20-1|TRBJ2-7|few
TGCAGTGCTCTCGGGATGCTAGCGGGAGGCCCGAGCTCCTACGAGCAGTACTTC
CSALGMLAGGPSSYEQYF
>-|TRBV30|TRBJ1-4|-
TGTGCCTGGAAGGTTAGGGGGAGCGAAAAACTGTTTTTT
CAWKVRGSEKLFF
>-|TRBV20-1|TRBJ1-5|-
TGCGGTGCGAACGGACAGTTCAACAATCAGCCCCAGCATTTT
CGANGQFNNQPQHF
>-|TRBV5-1|TRBJ1-2|many
TGCGCCAGCAGCTTGAACCCGGCAGCCTATGGCTACACCTTC
CASSLNPAAYGYTF
>TRBD1|TRBV20-1|TRBJ1-1|few
TGCAGTGCTAGAGCGCAAGGGACAGGGGATACTGAAGCTTTCTTT
CSARAQGTGDTEAFF
>-|TRBV6-2/TRBV6-3|TRBJ1-5|few
TGTGCCAGCAGACGAGGCAGGGGATTGCAGCCCCAGCATTTT
CASRRGRGLQPQHF
>-|TRBV10-3|TRBJ2-3|many
TGTGCCATCAGTGAAAGAGCAGATACGCAGTATTTT
CAISERADTQYF
>TRBD1|TRBV25-1|TRBJ2-5|many
TGTGCCAGCAGTGAATATGGTCGGACAGGCGTGTACCAAGAGACCCAGTACTTC
CASSEYGRTGVYQETQYF
>-|TRBV19|TRBJ1-5|few
TGTGCCAGTAAATTTGGCACCGGATATCAGCCCCAGCATTTT
CASKFGTGYQPQHF
>TRBD2|TRBV5-1|TRBJ2-5|few
TGCGCCAGCAGCTATGCGAGGACTAGCGGGGCCTCCCAAGAGACCCAGTACTTC
CASSYARTSGASQETQYF
>-|TRBV6-1|TRBJ1-1|few
TGTGCCAGCAGCGCACAGGAGAACACTGAAGCTTTCTTT
CASSAQENTEAFF
>TRBD1|TRBV29-1|TRBJ2-7|many
TGCAGCGTTGAAAAGGACAGGGGGCTCAGGGGCTACGAGCAGTACTTC
CSVEKDRGLRGYEQYF
>-|TRBV7-2|TRBJ1-1|-
TGTGCCAGCAGCTTAAAGCGGGGGGCGGTTGAAGCTTTCTTT
CASSLKRGAVEAFF
>-|TRBV11-2|TRBJ2-6|-
TGTGCCAGCAGCTTAGGTTTTGCGAGCTTTGGGGCCAACGTCCTGACTTTC
CASSLGFASFGANVLTF
>-|TRBV20-1|TRBJ1-6|few
TGCAGTGCTAGACTTCCCAGCAGTTCACCCCTCCACTTT
CSARLPSSSPLHF
>TRBD2|TRBV4-1|TRBJ2-1|few
TGCGCCAGCAGCCCCGGACTAGCCATTAGTCCAACATGGGTGCAGTTCTTC
CASSPGLAISPTWVQFF